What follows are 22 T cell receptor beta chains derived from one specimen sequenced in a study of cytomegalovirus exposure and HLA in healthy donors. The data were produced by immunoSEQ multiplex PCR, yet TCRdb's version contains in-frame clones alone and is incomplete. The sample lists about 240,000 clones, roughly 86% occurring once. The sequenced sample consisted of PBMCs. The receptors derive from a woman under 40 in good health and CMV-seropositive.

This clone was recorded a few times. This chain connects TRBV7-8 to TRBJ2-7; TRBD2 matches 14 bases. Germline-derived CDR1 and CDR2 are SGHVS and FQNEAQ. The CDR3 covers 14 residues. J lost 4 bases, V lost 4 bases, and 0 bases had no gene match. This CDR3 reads CASSWTSGRYEQYF. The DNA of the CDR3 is TGTGCCAGCAGCTGGACTAGCGGGAGGTACGAGCAGTACTTC.

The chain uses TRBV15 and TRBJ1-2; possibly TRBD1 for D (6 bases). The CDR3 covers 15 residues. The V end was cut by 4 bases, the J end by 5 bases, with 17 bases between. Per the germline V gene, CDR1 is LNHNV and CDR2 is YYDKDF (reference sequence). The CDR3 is CATSTAPGAEYGYTF. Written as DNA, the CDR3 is TGTGCCACCAGCACCGCCCCAGGGGCGGAATATGGCTACACCTTC.

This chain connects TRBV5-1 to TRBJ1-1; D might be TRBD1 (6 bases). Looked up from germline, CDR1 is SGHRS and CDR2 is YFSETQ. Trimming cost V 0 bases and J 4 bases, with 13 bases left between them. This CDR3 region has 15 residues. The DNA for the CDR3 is TGCGCCAGCAGCTTGGGGGCCAGGGGCCTCACTGAAGCTTTCTTT. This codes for CASSLGARGLTEAFF.

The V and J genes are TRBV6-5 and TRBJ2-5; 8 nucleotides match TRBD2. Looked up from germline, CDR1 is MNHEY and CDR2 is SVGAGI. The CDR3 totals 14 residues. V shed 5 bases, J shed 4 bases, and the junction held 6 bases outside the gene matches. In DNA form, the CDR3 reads TGTGCCAGCAGTCCAGCGGGAGCGCGAGAGACCCAGTACTTC. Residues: CASSPAGARETQYF.

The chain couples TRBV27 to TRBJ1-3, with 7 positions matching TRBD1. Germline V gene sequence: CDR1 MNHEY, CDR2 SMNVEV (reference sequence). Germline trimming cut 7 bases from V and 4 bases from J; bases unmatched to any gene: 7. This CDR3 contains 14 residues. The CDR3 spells CASKMTGPGNTIYF. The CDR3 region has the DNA TGTGCCAGCAAGATGACAGGGCCCGGAAACACCATATATTTT.

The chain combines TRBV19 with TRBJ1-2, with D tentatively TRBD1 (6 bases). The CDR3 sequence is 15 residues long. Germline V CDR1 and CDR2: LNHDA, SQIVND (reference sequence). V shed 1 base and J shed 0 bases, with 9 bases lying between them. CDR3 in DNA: TGTGCCAGTAGTATAGGGACAGCAACTAACTATGGCTACACCTTC. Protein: CASSIGTATNYGYTF.

The CDR3 sequence is CASRTLTGTGGSFGYTF. For the CDR3, the DNA is TGTGCCAGCAGAACCCTAACCGGCACAGGGGGATCATTCGGCTACACCTTC. The rearrangement links TRBV7-9 to TRBJ1-2, with 8 bases aligning to TRBD1. Unmatched junction bases numbered 20, after V lost 6 bases and J lost 8 bases. The CDR3 consists of 17 residues. Germline V lookup: CDR1 SEHNR, CDR2 FQNEAQ (reference sequence).

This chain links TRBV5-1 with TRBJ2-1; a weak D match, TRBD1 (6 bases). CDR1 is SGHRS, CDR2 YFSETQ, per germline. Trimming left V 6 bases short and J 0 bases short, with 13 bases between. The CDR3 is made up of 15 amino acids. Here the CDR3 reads CASTRQASSYNEQFF. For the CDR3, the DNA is TGCGCCAGCACCAGACAGGCGAGCTCCTACAATGAGCAGTTCTTC.

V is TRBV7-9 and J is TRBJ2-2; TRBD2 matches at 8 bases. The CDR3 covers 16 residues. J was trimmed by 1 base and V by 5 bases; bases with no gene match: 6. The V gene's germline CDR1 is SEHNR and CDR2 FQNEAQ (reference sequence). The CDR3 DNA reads TGTGCCAGCAGCACGAAGCGGGAGAAGAACACCGGGGAGCTGTTTTTT. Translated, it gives CASSTKREKNTGELFF.

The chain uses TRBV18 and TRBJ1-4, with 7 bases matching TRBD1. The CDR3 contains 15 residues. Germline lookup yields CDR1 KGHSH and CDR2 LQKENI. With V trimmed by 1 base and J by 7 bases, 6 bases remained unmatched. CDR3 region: CASSPLTGPSEKLFF. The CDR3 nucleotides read TGTGCCAGCTCACCACTGACAGGGCCTTCTGAAAAACTGTTTTTT.

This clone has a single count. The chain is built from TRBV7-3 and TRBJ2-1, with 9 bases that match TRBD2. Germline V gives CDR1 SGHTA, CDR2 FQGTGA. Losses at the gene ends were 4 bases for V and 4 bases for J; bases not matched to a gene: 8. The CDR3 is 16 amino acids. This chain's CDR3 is CASSSVALAGYNEQFF. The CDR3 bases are TGTGCCAGCAGCTCTGTGGCACTAGCGGGTTACAATGAGCAGTTCTTC.

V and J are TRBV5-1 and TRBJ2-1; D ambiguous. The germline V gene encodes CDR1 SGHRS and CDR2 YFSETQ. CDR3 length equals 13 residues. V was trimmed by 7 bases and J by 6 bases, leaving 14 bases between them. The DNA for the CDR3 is TGCGCCAGCGCGATCCACGGGTCCAATGAGCAGTTCTTC. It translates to CASAIHGSNEQFF.

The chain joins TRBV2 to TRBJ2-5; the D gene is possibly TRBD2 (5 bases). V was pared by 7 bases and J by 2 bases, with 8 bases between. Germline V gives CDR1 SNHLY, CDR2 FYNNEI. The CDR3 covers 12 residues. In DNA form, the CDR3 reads TGTGCCAGCAACGAGGGACAAGAGACCCAGTACTTC. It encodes CASNEGQETQYF.

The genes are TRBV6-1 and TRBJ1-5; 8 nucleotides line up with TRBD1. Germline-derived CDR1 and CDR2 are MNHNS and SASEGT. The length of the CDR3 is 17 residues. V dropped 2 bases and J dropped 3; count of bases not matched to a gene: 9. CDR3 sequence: CASSENLTGENNQPQHF. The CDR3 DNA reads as TGTGCCAGCAGTGAAAATTTGACAGGGGAAAACAATCAGCCCCAGCATTTT.

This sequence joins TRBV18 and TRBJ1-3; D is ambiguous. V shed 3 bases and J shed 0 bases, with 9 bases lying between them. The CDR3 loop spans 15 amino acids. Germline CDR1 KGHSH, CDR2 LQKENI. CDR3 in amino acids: CASSPHPSSGNTIYF. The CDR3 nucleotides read TGTGCCAGCTCACCTCACCCGAGCTCTGGAAACACCATATATTTT.

As DNA, the CDR3 is TGCGCCAGCAGCCAAGTCGTACAGCTGAACACTGAAGCTTTCTTT. It translates to CASSQVVQLNTEAFF. The J gene is TRBJ1-1, the V gene TRBV4-1, with D unclear. V lost 1 base and J 0 bases, leaving 9 bases between the germline ends. This CDR3 has 15 amino acids. Germline V CDR1 and CDR2: MGHRA, YSYEKL.

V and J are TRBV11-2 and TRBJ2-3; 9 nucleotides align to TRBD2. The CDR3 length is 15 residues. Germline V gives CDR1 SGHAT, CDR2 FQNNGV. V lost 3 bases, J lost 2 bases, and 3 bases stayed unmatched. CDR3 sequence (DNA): TGTGCCAGCAGCTTTTTAGCGGGAGACACAGATACGCAGTATTTT. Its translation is CASSFLAGDTDTQYF.

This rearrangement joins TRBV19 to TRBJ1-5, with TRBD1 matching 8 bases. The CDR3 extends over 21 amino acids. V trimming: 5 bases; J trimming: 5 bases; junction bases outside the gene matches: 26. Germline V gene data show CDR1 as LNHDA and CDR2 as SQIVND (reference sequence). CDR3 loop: CASSSPGQGASRTPWDQPQHF. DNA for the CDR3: TGTGCCAGTAGTTCTCCGGGGCAGGGGGCGAGTAGAACCCCTTGGGATCAGCCCCAGCATTTT.

CDR3 bases: TGTGCCAGCAGTTACTCATGGCAGCGGAGTCGCACTGAAGCTTTCTTT. Amino acids: CASSYSWQRSRTEAFF. The chain uses TRBV6-5 and TRBJ1-1; D unclear. The CDR3 sequence is 16 residues long. Trimming left V 0 bases short and J 4 bases short, with 15 bases between. The germline gives CDR1 MNHEY, CDR2 SVGAGI.

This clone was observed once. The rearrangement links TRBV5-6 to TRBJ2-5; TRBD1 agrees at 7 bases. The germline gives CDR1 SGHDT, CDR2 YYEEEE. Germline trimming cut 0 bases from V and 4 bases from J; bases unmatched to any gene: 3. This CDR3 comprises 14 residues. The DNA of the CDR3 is TGTGCCAGCAGCTTGGAGGGGGCGGGAGAGACCCAGTACTTC. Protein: CASSLEGAGETQYF. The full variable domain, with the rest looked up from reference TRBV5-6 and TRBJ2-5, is DAGVTQSPTHLIKTRGQQVTLRCSPKSGHDTVSWYQQALGQGPQFIFQYYEEEERQRGNFPDRFSGHQFPNYSSELNVNALLLGDSALYLCASSLEGAGETQYFGPGTRLLVL.

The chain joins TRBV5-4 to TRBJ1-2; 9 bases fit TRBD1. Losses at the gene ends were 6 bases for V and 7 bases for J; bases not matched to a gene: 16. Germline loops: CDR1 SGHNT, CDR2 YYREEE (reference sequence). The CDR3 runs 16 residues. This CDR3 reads CASNRGTGPIIAGYTF. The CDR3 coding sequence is TGTGCCAGCAACCGGGGGACAGGGCCAATTATCGCTGGCTACACCTTC. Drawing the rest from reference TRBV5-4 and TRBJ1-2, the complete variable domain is ETGVTQSPTHLIKTRGQQVTLRCSSQSGHNTVSWYQQALGQGPQFIFQYYREEENGRGNFPPRFSGLQFPNYSSELNVNALELDDSALYLCASNRGTGPIIAGYTFGSGTRLTVV.

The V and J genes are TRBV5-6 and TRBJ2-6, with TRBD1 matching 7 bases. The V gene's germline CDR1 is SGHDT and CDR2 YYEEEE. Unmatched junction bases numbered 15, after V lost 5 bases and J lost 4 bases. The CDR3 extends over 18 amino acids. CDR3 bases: TGTGCCAGCAGACCTACATACGGACAGGCGAACGGGGCCAACGTCCTGACTTTC. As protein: CASRPTYGQANGANVLTF.